These 32 T cell receptor beta chains came from one sample sequenced in a study of cytomegalovirus exposure and HLA in healthy donors. PCR was performed using 60 Vbeta and 13 Jbeta primers. Sequenced by immunoSEQ multiplex PCR; TCRdb stores in-frame clones only, minus some. The sample includes over 120,000 clones, 80% of them seen just once. The sequenced sample was PBMCs. The receptor set was obtained from a man aged 40-50 years in good health and CMV-seronegative.

This sequence joins TRBV5-4 and TRBJ2-6, with a weak D call TRBD1 (5 bases). Trimming shortened V by 4 bases and J by 0 bases, and 14 bases separated the two germline ends. The CDR3 runs 17 residues. The germline V gene has CDR1 SGHNT and CDR2 YYREEE (reference sequence). The CDR3 region has the DNA TGTGCCAGCAGCAAACCAGGGTTACACTCTGGGGCCAACGTCCTGACTTTC. This codes for CASSKPGLHSGANVLTF.

The rearrangement links TRBV6-6 to TRBJ1-2; D not certain. CDR3 length equals 13 residues. The V end was cut by 0 bases, the J end by 5 bases, with 7 bases between. In germline, CDR1 is MNHNY, CDR2 SVGAGI (reference sequence). The chain's CDR3 is CASSYSLRYGYTF. The CDR3 coding sequence is TGTGCCAGCAGTTACTCACTGCGTTATGGCTACACCTTC.

The CDR3 region has the DNA TGTGCCAGCAGTTACTTTCGGCAGGCAAACTATGGCTACACCTTC. Translating it yields CASSYFRQANYGYTF. The genes are TRBV6-5 and TRBJ1-2; D uncertain. V lost 1 base to trimming and J lost 2 bases, with 11 bases between them. Germline values: CDR1 MNHEY, CDR2 SVGAGI. The length of the CDR3 is 15 residues.

This chain uses TRBV7-9 with TRBJ2-3, with D tentatively TRBD2 (7 bases). Germline V lookup: CDR1 SEHNR, CDR2 FQNEAQ (reference sequence). This CDR3 has 13 residues. Trimming removed 5 bases from V and 4 bases from J, with 10 bases in between. CDR3 in amino acids: CASSEGGPDTQYF. As DNA, the CDR3 is TGTGCCAGCAGCGAGGGGGGGCCAGATACGCAGTATTTT.

The table lists this clone with a few counts. The gene calls are TRBV18 and TRBJ2-1; D is unclear. V lost 2 bases and J 0 bases, leaving 5 bases between the germline ends. The CDR3 has 14 amino acids. Germline V lookup: CDR1 KGHSH, CDR2 LQKENI. The CDR3 DNA is TGTGCCAGCTCACCAGAGGACTCCTACAATGAGCAGTTCTTC. It specifies CASSPEDSYNEQFF.

About this clone: Other DNA sequences in the sample encode the same CDR3. The chain is built from TRBV7-9 and TRBJ2-7, with D uncertain. The germline V gene encodes CDR1 SEHNR and CDR2 FQNEAQ (reference sequence). The ends were cut back, 5 bases at V and 0 bases at J, with 5 bases in the middle. This CDR3 spans 12 amino acids. CDR3 nucleotides: TGTGCCAGCAGCCTCAGCTCCTACGAGCAGTACTTC. As protein: CASSLSSYEQYF.

The CDR3 here is CASSCLGDRVVTGELFF. The CDR3 DNA sequence: TGTGCCAGCAGCTGCCTAGGGGACAGGGTAGTCACCGGGGAGCTGTTTTTT. The J gene is TRBJ2-2, the V gene TRBV21-1; TRBD1, the D gene given by the table, was not confirmed from the DNA. TRBV21-1 is a recognized pseudogene. This CDR3 contains 17 residues.

V is TRBV7-7 and J is TRBJ2-2, with TRBD1 matching over 12 bases. The CDR3 is made up of 18 amino acids. V dropped 3 bases and J dropped 5; count of bases not matched to a gene: 10. In germline, CDR1 is SSHAT, CDR2 FNYEAQ (reference sequence). The CDR3 DNA sequence: TGTGCCAGCAGCTTCTACACCGGGACAGGGGGCTGGACCGGGGAGCTGTTTTTT. The encoded protein is CASSFYTGTGGWTGELFF.

The chain has TRBV19 and TRBJ1-3; a weak D match, TRBD1 (5 bases). Trimming removed 7 bases at V and 4 bases at J, with 8 bases between. Germline V lookup: CDR1 LNHDA, CDR2 SQIVND (reference sequence). The length of the CDR3 is 12 residues. CDR3 amino acids: CASNRPGNTIYF. The DNA of the CDR3 is TGTGCCAGTAACAGGCCGGGAAACACCATATATTTT. The variable domain in full, with the rest retrieved from reference TRBV19 and TRBJ1-3, is DGGITQSPKYLFRKEGQNVTLSCEQNLNHDAMYWYRQDPGQGLRLIYYSQIVNDFQKGDIAEGYSVSREKKESFPLTVTSAQKNPTAFYLCASNRPGNTIYFGEGSWLTVV.

This clone was detected once. The J gene is TRBJ1-1, the V gene TRBV10-3; D ambiguous. Trimming cost V 3 bases and J 3 bases, with 8 bases left between them. Germline V CDR1 and CDR2: ENHRY, SYGVKD. This CDR3 has 13 amino acids. CDR3 in DNA: TGTGCCATCAGTGATCGCCGGGACACTGAAGCTTTCTTT. Its translation is CAISDRRDTEAFF.

V is TRBV7-8 and J is TRBJ1-5; 7 bases are a match to TRBD1. CDR3 length: 15 amino acids. Germline-derived CDR1 and CDR2 are SGHVS and FQNEAQ. The ends lost 4 bases at V and 4 bases at J; junction bases unmatched: 7. The CDR3 bases are TGTGCCAGCAGCTCAGAACCAGGGGGGAATCAGCCCCAGCATTTT. It translates to CASSSEPGGNQPQHF.

V usage is TRBV19 and J usage is TRBJ1-4; 8 bases are shared with TRBD1. Germline CDR1 is LNHDA and CDR2 is SQIVND (reference sequence). The ends lost 4 bases at V and 6 bases at J; junction bases unmatched: 7. The CDR3 sequence is 15 residues long. DNA of the CDR3: TGTGCCAGTAGTACCCTGGCAGGGGGCCATGAAAAACTGTTTTTT. It is translated as CASSTLAGGHEKLFF.

This clone was seen just once. At one boundary the junction diverges from the germline segment, which might be a read error. The rearrangement uses TRBV7-7 and TRBJ1-1; 7 positions agree with TRBD1. Germline V gives CDR1 SSHAT, CDR2 FNYEAQ (reference sequence). This CDR3 is 18 amino acids long. The CDR3 DNA follows: TGTGCTAGCAGCACCCGGACAGGCCTTCCGGATATGAACACTGAAGCTTTCTTT. It is translated as CASSTRTGLPDMNTEAFF.

This clone appeared a few times. The gene calls are TRBV5-1 and TRBJ1-1, with 8 bases matching TRBD1. The V and J ends lost 4 bases and 1 base, in that order; junction bases with no gene match: 3. This CDR3 spans 14 amino acids. CDR1 SGHRS and CDR2 YFSETQ come from the germline V gene. The CDR3 protein is CASSLGQANTEAFF. The CDR3 DNA reads TGCGCCAGCAGCCTGGGACAGGCGAACACTGAAGCTTTCTTT. Filled out from reference TRBV5-1 and TRBJ1-1, the complete variable domain reads KAGVTQTPRYLIKTRGQQVTLSCSPISGHRSVSWYQQTPGQGLQFLFEYFSETQRNKGNFPGRFSGRQFSNSRSEMNVSTLELGDSALYLCASSLGQANTEAFFGQGTRLTVV.

This clone was picked up one time. J is TRBJ1-6 and V is TRBV7-9; the D is unclear. V shed 5 bases and J shed 7 bases, with 15 bases lying between them. CDR3 length equals 15 residues. The V gene's germline CDR1 is SEHNR and CDR2 FQNEAQ (reference sequence). The CDR3 loop reads CASSPAGEGNSPLHF. The CDR3, as DNA: TGTGCCAGCAGCCCAGCCGGGGAAGGGAATTCACCCCTCCACTTT. Complete variable domain (other parts from reference TRBV7-9 and TRBJ1-6): DTGVSQNPRHKITKRGQNVTFRCDPISEHNRLYWYRQTLGQGPEFLTYFQNEAQLEKSRLLSDRFSAERPKGSFSTLEIQRTEQGDSAMYLCASSPAGEGNSPLHFGNGTRLTVT.

J is TRBJ1-1 and V is TRBV5-8, with 7 bases identical to TRBD1. CDR3 size: 17 residues. After removal of 0 bases from V and 0 bases from J, the junction contained 8 bases not matched to a gene. CDR1 is SGHTS, CDR2 YDEGEE, per germline. The CDR3, as DNA: TGTGCCAGCAGCTTGGAGTTTTCCGGGACAGTGAACACTGAAGCTTTCTTT. Its translation: CASSLEFSGTVNTEAFF.

This clone was recorded only once. This rearrangement joins TRBV9 to TRBJ1-2, with no clear D. The V end was cut by 0 bases, the J end by 9 bases, with 21 bases between. In germline, CDR1 is SGDLS, CDR2 YYNGEE. The CDR3 covers 16 residues. The CDR3 nucleotides are TGTGCCAGCAGCGTAGCTCGGGAGACACCCGGACTCAGCTACACCTTC. As protein: CASSVARETPGLSYTF.

This clone was found once. V usage is TRBV5-6 and J usage is TRBJ2-7; a weak D match, TRBD1 (6 bases). Germline lookup yields CDR1 SGHDT and CDR2 YYEEEE. The CDR3 is made up of 13 amino acids. Trimming shortened V by 3 bases and J by 2 bases, and 9 bases separated the two germline ends. The CDR3 spells CASSSGQPYEQYF. In DNA form, the CDR3 reads TGTGCCAGCAGCTCTGGACAGCCCTACGAGCAGTACTTC. The variable domain in full, with the rest retrieved from reference TRBV5-6 and TRBJ2-7, is DAGVTQSPTHLIKTRGQQVTLRCSPKSGHDTVSWYQQALGQGPQFIFQYYEEEERQRGNFPDRFSGHQFPNYSSELNVNALLLGDSALYLCASSSGQPYEQYFGPGTRLTVT.

This chain links TRBV18 with TRBJ1-1, with TRBD1 as a possible D gene (5 bases). The ends were cut back, 0 bases at V and 0 bases at J, with 8 bases in the middle. The CDR3 extends over 15 amino acids. Germline CDR1 and CDR2: KGHSH and LQKENI. The CDR3 sequence is CASSPPGQMNTEAFF. The CDR3 DNA reads as TGTGCCAGCTCACCACCCGGACAAATGAACACTGAAGCTTTCTTT.

V usage is TRBV27 and J usage is TRBJ2-1, with 7 bases identical to TRBD2. V trimming: 3 bases; J trimming: 2 bases; junction bases outside the gene matches: 10. There are 17 residues in the CDR3. The V gene's germline CDR1 is MNHEY and CDR2 SMNVEV (reference sequence). The DNA of the CDR3 is TGTGCCAGCAGTTTGTCCTCCGGGACTACCACCTACAATGAGCAGTTCTTC. Protein: CASSLSSGTTTYNEQFF.

The chain recombines TRBV6-5 with TRBJ2-5, with 7 bases matching TRBD2. Germline CDR1 is MNHEY and CDR2 is SVGAGI. CDR3 length: 15 amino acids. V lost 5 bases to trimming and J lost 2 bases; unmatched junction nucleotides: 8. CDR3 DNA: TGTGCCAGCAGTCAGGGAGCGGGGTGGCAAGAGACCCAGTACTTC. Protein: CASSQGAGWQETQYF.

The chain carries TRBV6-1 and TRBJ1-2, with TRBD1 matching 7 bases. Germline trimming cut 5 bases from V and 4 bases from J; bases unmatched to any gene: 7. This CDR3 has 14 residues. The germline V gene has CDR1 MNHNS and CDR2 SASEGT. The CDR3 reads CASSRDSNIYGYTF. The CDR3 DNA sequence: TGTGCCAGCAGTCGGGACAGCAATATCTATGGCTACACCTTC.

J is TRBJ2-3 and V is TRBV6-1; tentatively, D is TRBD1 (5 bases). The length of the CDR3 is 13 residues. V gave up 7 bases and J gave up 4 bases, with 12 bases separating them. Germline V gene data show CDR1 as MNHNS and CDR2 as SASEGT. DNA of the CDR3: TGTGCCAGCATTTATCAGGGCCCAGATACGCAGTATTTT. Encoded protein: CASIYQGPDTQYF.

This chain uses TRBV19 with TRBJ1-2; unclear D gene. The CDR3 covers 16 residues. Germline assignment: CDR1 LNHDA and CDR2 SQIVND (reference sequence). The V end was cut by 0 bases, the J end by 0 bases, with 11 bases between. The CDR3 protein is CASSIDSWRANYGYTF. For the CDR3, the DNA is TGTGCCAGTAGTATAGATAGCTGGAGGGCTAACTATGGCTACACCTTC.

The J gene is TRBJ1-2, the V gene TRBV25-1; 8 bases are shared with TRBD1. CDR1 and CDR2 from the germline V gene are MGHDK and SYGVNS. There are 14 residues in the CDR3. Trimming at V came to 6 bases and at J to 4 bases, leaving 7 bases not matched to a gene. CDR3 nucleotide sequence: TGTGCCAGCAGGCCTCAGGGGGCGGGCTATGGCTACACCTTC. This codes for CASRPQGAGYGYTF.

The chain recombines TRBV27 with TRBJ2-5, with D possibly being TRBD1 (5 bases). Between the trimmed V and J ends, which lost 1 base and 0 bases, there was a span of 12 bases. Germline V gene sequence: CDR1 MNHEY, CDR2 SMNVEV (reference sequence). The CDR3 covers 16 residues. In DNA, the CDR3 is TGTGCCAGCAGTTTATTCTCCCGACAGTACCAAGAGACCCAGTACTTC. This sequence encodes CASSLFSRQYQETQYF.

The chain employs TRBV2 and TRBJ2-2; D is ambiguous. This CDR3 has 13 residues. Germline CDR1 SNHLY, CDR2 FYNNEI. Deletions cut 6 bases from V and 2 bases from J, with 7 bases between. DNA for the CDR3: TGTGCCAGCAGGGAGATTAACACCGGGGAGCTGTTTTTT. Translation: CASREINTGELFF. Full variable domain (missing parts from reference TRBV2 and TRBJ2-2): EPEVTQTPSHQVTQMGQEVILRCVPISNHLYFYWYRQILGQKVEFLVSFYNNEISEKSEIFDDQFSVERPDGSNFTLKIRSTKLEDSAMYFCASREINTGELFFGEGSRLTVL.

This chain joins TRBV10-1 and TRBJ2-5; D is ambiguous. The J call could be wrong; TRBJ2-7 is a better fit for the DNA end. The CDR3 spans 13 residues. Germline lookup yields CDR1 WNHNN and CDR2 SYGVQD (reference sequence). DNA of the CDR3: TGCGCCAGCAGTGAGGCGATCAGGCTCGAGCAGTACTTC. Translation gives CASSEAIRLEQYF.

The genes are TRBV10-3 and TRBJ1-1; unclear D gene. This CDR3 region has 12 residues. V lost 2 bases, J lost 5 bases, and 6 bases lay in between. Germline loops: CDR1 ENHRY, CDR2 SYGVKD. The CDR3 DNA follows: TGTGCCATCAGTGAGGTCGGTACTGAAGCTTTCTTT. Its translation: CAISEVGTEAFF.

The chain couples TRBV4-1 to TRBJ2-7; no reliable D call. CDR1 and CDR2 from the germline V gene are MGHRA and YSYEKL. Trimming stripped 0 bases from V and 4 bases from J, with 4 bases between. This CDR3 spans 12 amino acids. The CDR3 sequence: CASSQDLYEQYF. The CDR3 DNA is TGCGCCAGCAGCCAAGACTTATACGAGCAGTACTTC.

The chain has TRBV27 and TRBJ2-7; possible D gene TRBD1, 5 bases. Trimming left V 2 bases short and J 2 bases short, with 10 bases between. This CDR3 contains 14 residues. Germline V lookup: CDR1 MNHEY, CDR2 SMNVEV (reference sequence). For the CDR3, the DNA is TGTGCCAGCAGTTTAAAGGACACAACCTACGAGCAGTACTTC. Translation: CASSLKDTTYEQYF.

The chain is built from TRBV12-5 and TRBJ2-3; D not resolved. Trimming cost V 1 base and J 4 bases, with 6 bases left between them. The CDR3 runs to 13 residues. The germline V gene has CDR1 LGHNT and CDR2 FRNRAP. CDR3 residues: CASGLEPSDTQYF. In nucleotides, the CDR3 is TGTGCTAGTGGTTTGGAGCCTTCAGATACGCAGTATTTT. Together with reference TRBV12-5 and TRBJ2-3, the CDR3 gives the full variable domain: DARVTQTPRHKVTEMGQEVTMRCQPILGHNTVFWYRQTMMQGLELLAYFRNRAPLDDSGMPKDRFSAEMPDATLATLKIQPSEPRDSAVYFCASGLEPSDTQYFGPGTRLTVL.